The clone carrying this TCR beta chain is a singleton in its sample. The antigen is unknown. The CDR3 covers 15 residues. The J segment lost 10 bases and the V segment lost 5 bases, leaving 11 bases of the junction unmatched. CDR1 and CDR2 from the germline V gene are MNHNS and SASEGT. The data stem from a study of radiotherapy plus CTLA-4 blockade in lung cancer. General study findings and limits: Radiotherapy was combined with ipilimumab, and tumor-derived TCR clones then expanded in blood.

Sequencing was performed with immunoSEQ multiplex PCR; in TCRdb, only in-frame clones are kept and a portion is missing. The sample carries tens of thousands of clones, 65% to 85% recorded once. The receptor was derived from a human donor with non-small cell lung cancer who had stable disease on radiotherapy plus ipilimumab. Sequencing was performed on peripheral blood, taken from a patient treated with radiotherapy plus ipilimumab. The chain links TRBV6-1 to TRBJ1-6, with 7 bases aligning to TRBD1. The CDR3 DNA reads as TGTGCCAGCAGTTCCCCAACAGGGGTGGGGTCACCCCTCCACTTT. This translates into CASSSPTGVGSPLHF.